Below are 6 T cell receptor beta chains sequenced from a single sample in a study of Ad26.COV2.S vaccination and SARS-CoV-2 variants. Stated treatment: 15 to 20 received Ad26.COV2.S at low or high dose, single or two shots; roughly five received placebo; per-sample allocation not given. Sampling occurred on day 63 after the first vaccine or placebo injection. Profiled with immunoSEQ multiplex PCR; TCRdb holds only in-frame clones, not every one. This sample has about 480,000 clones, with approximately 90% found just once. Here the sequenced sample was peripheral blood, taken in a trial of Ad26.COV2.S vaccine versus placebo. The source is a person aged 18-65 years who received the Ad26.COV2.S COVID-19 vaccine or a placebo.

This clone appeared a single time. The chain joins TRBV12-3 or TRBV12-4 to TRBJ2-1; D possibly corresponds to TRBD1 (5 bases). This CDR3 contains 13 residues. V was cut by 6 bases and J by 3 bases, with 9 bases left in between. This CDR3 reads CASRKDSYNEQFF. CDR3 nucleotides: TGTGCCAGCAGGAAAGACAGCTACAATGAGCAGTTCTTC.

J is TRBJ1-2 and V is TRBV10-3; D is uncertain. From germline, CDR1 is ENHRY and CDR2 SYGVKD. V was shortened by 3 bases and J by 8 bases, with 13 bases between the two germline ends. The CDR3 is 13 amino acids. CDR3 nucleotides: TGTGCCATCAGTGACTCGAGGGTTCAAGGCTACACCTTC. It is translated as CAISDSRVQGYTF.

V and J are TRBV29-1 and TRBJ1-2; D is unclear. Germline V CDR1 and CDR2: SQVTM, ANQGSEA. Trimming left V 5 bases short and J 2 bases short, with 18 bases between. The CDR3 length is 15 residues. This CDR3 reads CSVRPTQQRNYGYTF. CDR3 nucleotides: TGCAGCGTTCGGCCCACCCAACAGAGAAACTATGGCTACACCTTC.

For this clone: The same CDR3 can be traced to other DNA sequences in this sample. The chain uses TRBV6-5 and TRBJ1-2, with a possible D match to TRBD1 (6 bases). The CDR3 loop spans 13 amino acids. Germline assignment: CDR1 MNHEY and CDR2 SVGAGI. Trimming left V 2 bases short and J 6 bases short, with 10 bases between. CDR3 protein: CASSYLGGDGYTF. DNA for the CDR3: TGTGCCAGCAGTTACCTAGGGGGAGATGGCTACACCTTC.

The chain has TRBV7-3 and TRBJ1-2; 11 nucleotides line up with TRBD1. Losses at the gene ends were 4 bases for V and 6 bases for J; bases not matched to a gene: 1. CDR3 length equals 13 residues. From germline, CDR1 is SGHTA and CDR2 FQGTGA. CDR3 in DNA: TGTGCCAGCAGCTCGGGACAGGGGGATGGCTACACCTTC. It specifies CASSSGQGDGYTF. Combining the CDR3 with reference TRBV7-3 and TRBJ1-2 gives the whole variable domain GAGVSQTPSNKVTEKGKYVELRCDPISGHTALYWYRQSLGQGPEFLIYFQGTGAADDSGLPNDRFFAVRPEGSVSTLKIQRTERGDSAVYLCASSSGQGDGYTFGSGTRLTVV.

The chain employs TRBV5-1 and TRBJ2-3; 8 nucleotides agree with TRBD2. Losses at the gene ends were 5 bases for V and 6 bases for J; bases not matched to a gene: 14. In germline, CDR1 is SGHRS, CDR2 YFSETQ. CDR3 length equals 16 residues. DNA of the CDR3: TGCGCCAGCAGTCGGAAGCGGGAGTCATCAGCTGATACGCAGTATTTT. This encodes CASSRKRESSADTQYF.